Below, 28 T cell receptor beta chains from the same sample are listed, as sequenced in a study of radiotherapy plus CTLA-4 blockade in lung cancer. Produced via immunoSEQ multiplex PCR; TCRdb's table is partial and in-frame only. This sample yields about 40,000 clones, of which more than 70% are seen a single time; 20% to 30% belongs to the top ten. This specimen consisted of peripheral blood, obtained from a patient treated with radiotherapy plus ipilimumab. Receptor source: a human donor with non-small cell lung cancer that progressed on radiotherapy plus ipilimumab.

V and J are TRBV7-3 and TRBJ2-3; D ambiguous. The length of the CDR3 is 15 residues. Trimming took 2 bases from V and 0 from J, leaving 9 bases between them. Germline loops: CDR1 SGHTA, CDR2 FQGTGA. CDR3 sequence (DNA): TGTGCCAGCAGCTTATCCGGGTTGAGCACAGATACGCAGTATTTT. Its protein is CASSLSGLSTDTQYF.

The rearrangement joins TRBV4-3 to TRBJ2-6; possible D gene TRBD2, 5 bases. The CDR3 contains 17 residues. CDR1 is LGHNA and CDR2 is YSLEER in the germline V gene. The ends were cut back, 1 base at V and 0 bases at J, with 10 bases in the middle. For the CDR3, the DNA is TGCGCCAGCAGCCAAGTAAGCGGTGGCTCTGGGGCCAACGTCCTGACTTTC. Translating gives CASSQVSGGSGANVLTF.

This chain links TRBV11-3 with TRBJ2-2; 10 bases line up with TRBD2. Germline assignment: CDR1 SGHNT and CDR2 YENEEA. This CDR3 spans 18 amino acids. J was trimmed by 4 bases and V by 0 bases; bases with no gene match: 8. The DNA for the CDR3 is TGTGCCAGCAGCTTAGATGATTGGCTAGCGGGGGTCACCGGGGAGCTGTTTTTT. This codes for CASSLDDWLAGVTGELFF. The whole variable domain, filled in from reference TRBV11-3 and TRBJ2-2, reads EAGVVQSPRYKIIEKKQPVAFWCNPISGHNTLYWYLQNLGQGPELLIRYENEEAVDDSQLPKDRFSAERLKGVDSTLKIQPAELGDSAVYLCASSLDDWLAGVTGELFFGEGSRLTVL.

The chain is built from TRBV6-6 and TRBJ2-3, with 8 bases matching TRBD2. The CDR3 runs to 12 residues. CDR1 is MNHNY and CDR2 is SVGAGI in the germline V gene (reference sequence). V gave up 10 bases and J gave up 6 bases; unmatched junction bases: 6. In DNA, the CDR3 is TGTGCCATTCGGGGGGGCGTGGATACGCAGTATTTT. It encodes CAIRGGVDTQYF.

This chain links TRBV7-8 with TRBJ1-1; no reliable D call. The germline gives CDR1 SGHVS, CDR2 FQNEAQ. The CDR3 contains 13 residues. V lost 3 bases and J lost 4, with 9 bases in between. The CDR3 spells CASSLKPGTEAFF. Here the CDR3 DNA reads TGTGCCAGCAGCTTGAAACCGGGCACTGAAGCTTTCTTT.

The chain links TRBV6-5 to TRBJ2-5, with a tentative D call TRBD2 (5 bases). Germline CDR1 is MNHEY and CDR2 is SVGAGI. V was trimmed by 2 bases and J by 4 bases, leaving 14 bases between them. This CDR3 region has 15 residues. CDR3 loop: CASSYGSGSPETQYF. CDR3 in DNA: TGTGCCAGCAGTTACGGGTCTGGGAGCCCAGAGACCCAGTACTTC.

The J gene is TRBJ1-3, the V gene TRBV19; 9 bases are a match to TRBD1. The CDR3 has 18 amino acids. The J segment lost 0 bases and the V segment lost 6 bases, leaving 12 bases of the junction unmatched. Germline assignment: CDR1 LNHDA and CDR2 SQIVND (reference sequence). Here the CDR3 DNA reads TGTGCCAGTAGCACGGGACAGGGCCGTCTCAGCTCTGGAAACACCATATATTTT. Translation: CASSTGQGRLSSGNTIYF.

The J gene is TRBJ2-5, the V gene TRBV7-3, with 7 bases that match TRBD1. V lost 3 bases and J lost 1; bases outside the gene matches: 8. The CDR3 is 16 amino acids. Looked up from germline, CDR1 is SGHTA and CDR2 is FQGTGA. For the CDR3, the DNA is TGTGCCAGCAGCTTGGGAGTTACAGGGGCCCAAGAGACCCAGTACTTC. It codes for CASSLGVTGAQETQYF.

This clone was seen just once. The chain couples TRBV7-6 to TRBJ2-3; 11 nucleotides align to TRBD2. V was clipped by 5 bases and J by 2 bases; unmatched bases: 6. CDR3 length: 16 residues. The V gene's germline CDR1 is SGHVS and CDR2 FNYEAQ. DNA of the CDR3: TGTGCCAGCAGCACCGGGACTAGCGGACTCACAGATACGCAGTATTTT. It codes for CASSTGTSGLTDTQYF. Full variable domain (missing parts from reference TRBV7-6 and TRBJ2-3): GAGVSQSPRYKVTKRGQDVALRCDPISGHVSLYWYRQALGQGPEFLTYFNYEAQQDKSGLPNDRFSAERPEGSISTLTIQRTEQRDSAMYRCASSTGTSGLTDTQYFGPGTRLTVL.

The genes are TRBV29-1 and TRBJ2-1, with 9 bases aligning to TRBD1. The CDR3 is 15 residues long. Germline CDR1 and CDR2: SQVTM and ANQGSEA. V lost 7 bases, J lost 6 bases, and 13 bases stayed unmatched. The CDR3, as DNA: TGCAGCGGTACCGTCGGGACAGGGTCCGCCAATGAGCAGTTCTTC. Translation: CSGTVGTGSANEQFF.

The chain combines TRBV25-1 with TRBJ2-1; D not certain. Between the trimmed V and J ends, which lost 4 bases and 6 bases, there was a span of 10 bases. The CDR3 has 13 residues. The V gene's germline CDR1 is MGHDK and CDR2 SYGVNS. CDR3 in DNA: TGTGCCAGCAGTGGCGACTTGCGCAATGAGCAGTTCTTC. Translation: CASSGDLRNEQFF.

The J gene is TRBJ2-3, the V gene TRBV5-4; the match to TRBD1 covers 9 bases. The germline V gene has CDR1 SGHNT and CDR2 YYREEE (reference sequence). V lost 2 bases, J lost 5 bases, and 3 bases stayed unmatched. The CDR3 runs to 14 residues. The CDR3 DNA sequence: TGTGCCAGCAGCTTACAGGGGGCAGAAGATACGCAGTATTTT. This gives the protein CASSLQGAEDTQYF.

This chain connects TRBV13 to TRBJ1-1, with TRBD1 matching over 8 bases. The CDR3 is 13 amino acids. Germline V lookup: CDR1 PRHDT, CDR2 FYEKMQ (reference sequence). V was clipped by 3 bases and J by 5 bases; unmatched bases: 2. The CDR3 loop is CASSFRGRTEAFF. Written as DNA, the CDR3 is TGTGCCAGCAGCTTCAGGGGGCGGACTGAAGCTTTCTTT.

The V call is TRBV27, the J call TRBJ2-7, with D perhaps matching TRBD1 (5 bases). CDR1 is MNHEY and CDR2 is SMNVEV in the germline V gene (reference sequence). Trimming took off 5 bases at V and 3 bases at J, with 14 bases between the two ends. This CDR3 is built from 14 residues. This chain's CDR3 is CASSPTGLVYEQYF. The CDR3, as DNA: TGTGCCAGCAGTCCCACAGGTCTTGTCTACGAGCAGTACTTC.

This clone is medium-sized within its sample. J is TRBJ2-7 and V is TRBV11-2; possibly TRBD2 for D (5 bases). V gave up 4 bases and J gave up 4 bases, with 8 bases separating them. This CDR3 is 12 amino acids long. CDR1 is SGHAT, CDR2 FQNNGV, per germline. The CDR3 DNA is TGTGCCAGCAGCTCCCGGGGTTACGAGCAGTACTTC. Amino acids: CASSSRGYEQYF.

This chain uses TRBV19 with TRBJ2-1, with D maybe TRBD2 (6 bases). Trimming shortened V by 4 bases and J by 6 bases, and 19 bases separated the two germline ends. Germline V gene sequence: CDR1 LNHDA, CDR2 SQIVND (reference sequence). The CDR3 runs 16 residues. CDR3 nucleotide sequence: TGTGCCAGTAGTAACCGGAGACTAGTCGGGGGCAATGAGCAGTTCTTC. Protein product: CASSNRRLVGGNEQFF.

CDR3: CASSPPGGYQPQHF. For the CDR3, the DNA is TGTGCCAGCTCACCCCCGGGAGGGTATCAGCCCCAGCATTTT. The V and J genes are TRBV18 and TRBJ1-5; D is ambiguous. The CDR3 runs to 14 residues. The ends were cut back, 3 bases at V and 5 bases at J, with 11 bases in the middle. CDR1 KGHSH and CDR2 LQKENI come from the germline V gene.

The J gene is TRBJ1-2, the V gene TRBV7-2, with TRBD1 identical over 8 bases. The CDR3 has 13 residues. V was pared by 1 base and J by 8 bases, with 3 bases of the junction left unmatched. CDR1 SGHTA and CDR2 FQGNSA come from the germline V gene. CDR3 coding DNA: TGTGCCAGCAGCTTAGAGGCAGGGGGCGGCTACACCTTC. This encodes CASSLEAGGGYTF. Drawing the rest from reference TRBV7-2 and TRBJ1-2, the complete variable domain is GAGVSQSPSNKVTEKGKDVELRCDPISGHTALYWYRQSLGQGLEFLIYFQGNSAPDKSGLPSDRFSAERTGGSVSTLTIQRTQQEDSAVYLCASSLEAGGGYTFGSGTRLTVV.

The chain employs TRBV5-1 and TRBJ2-3, with 10 positions matching TRBD2. This CDR3 spans 17 amino acids. Germline V gene sequence: CDR1 SGHRS, CDR2 YFSETQ. V lost 1 base to trimming and J lost 0 bases; unmatched junction nucleotides: 5. CDR3 protein: CASSLPSLAGSTDTQYF. CDR3 coding DNA: TGCGCCAGCAGCTTGCCCTCACTAGCGGGGAGCACAGATACGCAGTATTTT.

This clone was observed a single time. The chain carries TRBV18 and TRBJ2-5, with D maybe TRBD2 (5 bases). This CDR3 region has 14 residues. Trimming shortened V by 3 bases and J by 1 base, and 9 bases separated the two germline ends. Germline values: CDR1 KGHSH, CDR2 LQKENI. The chain's CDR3 is CASSPVGVQETQYF. DNA of the CDR3: TGTGCCAGCTCACCCGTCGGGGTCCAAGAGACCCAGTACTTC.

The rearrangement uses TRBV6-5 and TRBJ1-5; D gene ambiguous. From germline, CDR1 is MNHEY and CDR2 SVGAGI. V lost 0 bases to trimming and J lost 5 bases, with 11 bases between them. This CDR3 region has 15 residues. This CDR3 reads CASSYSGRFDQPQHF. The CDR3 DNA is TGTGCCAGCAGTTACTCGGGGAGGTTTGATCAGCCCCAGCATTTT.

This clone was picked up one time. V is TRBV27 and J is TRBJ1-3, with 9 bases that match TRBD1. The CDR3 runs 13 residues. CDR1 is MNHEY and CDR2 is SMNVEV in the germline V gene (reference sequence). The trim removed 3 bases at V and 16 bases at J, leaving 10 bases unmatched. CDR3 sequence: CASSFPGTGQGYF. DNA for the CDR3: TGTGCCAGCAGTTTCCCGGGCACAGGACAGGGGTATTTT.

This clone was detected only once. The rearrangement links TRBV5-4 to TRBJ2-5; TRBD2 aligns across 9 bases. CDR3 length: 14 amino acids. V lost 4 bases, J lost 4 bases, and 5 bases stayed unmatched. CDR1 is SGHNT, CDR2 YYREEE, per germline (reference sequence). The CDR3 DNA is TGTGCCAGCAGCAATCCTAGCGGGGTAGAGACCCAGTACTTC. Its protein is CASSNPSGVETQYF.

The gene calls are TRBV7-9 and TRBJ2-1, with TRBD2 identical over 9 bases. After removal of 3 bases from V and 0 bases from J, the junction contained 0 bases not matched to a gene. The CDR3 sequence is 15 residues long. The germline V gene has CDR1 SEHNR and CDR2 FQNEAQ (reference sequence). As DNA, the CDR3 is TGTGCCAGCAGCTTGCGGGGGGGCTCCTACAATGAGCAGTTCTTC. It translates to CASSLRGGSYNEQFF.

This CDR3 is CASSSTGGSSTDTQYF. The CDR3, as DNA: TGTGCCAGCAGCTCCACAGGGGGGAGCAGCACAGATACGCAGTATTTT. The chain recombines TRBV7-2 with TRBJ2-3, with 8 bases aligning to TRBD1. V shed 4 bases, J shed 0 bases, and the junction held 6 bases outside the gene matches. This CDR3 spans 16 amino acids. The germline CDR1 and CDR2 sequences are SGHTA and FQGNSA. The full variable domain, completed using reference TRBV7-2 and TRBJ2-3, is GAGVSQSPSNKVTEKGKDVELRCDPISGHTALYWYRQSLGQGLEFLIYFQGNSAPDKSGLPSDRFSAERTGGSVSTLTIQRTQQEDSAVYLCASSSTGGSSTDTQYFGPGTRLTVL.

The genes are TRBV7-2 and TRBJ2-5; TRBD1 agrees at 11 bases. Germline CDR1 SGHTA, CDR2 FQGNSA. The V gene end was trimmed by 5 bases and the J gene end by 5 bases; junction bases not matched to a gene: 10. The CDR3 is 16 amino acids. The CDR3: CASSPRTGGFEETQYF. For the CDR3, the DNA is TGTGCCAGCAGCCCTCGGACAGGGGGCTTTGAGGAGACCCAGTACTTC.

This chain joins TRBV7-9 and TRBJ2-7; 12 bases fit TRBD1. The V gene end was trimmed by 5 bases and the J gene end by 7 bases; junction bases not matched to a gene: 15. There are 17 residues in the CDR3. CDR1 SEHNR and CDR2 FQNEAQ come from the germline V gene (reference sequence). CDR3 sequence (DNA): TGTGCCAGCAGCAACCGTTCCTCGGGACAGGGGGCGCGTGAGCAGTACTTC. This sequence encodes CASSNRSSGQGAREQYF. The whole variable domain, filled in from reference TRBV7-9 and TRBJ2-7, reads DTGVSQNPRHKITKRGQNVTFRCDPISEHNRLYWYRQTLGQGPEFLTYFQNEAQLEKSRLLSDRFSAERPKGSFSTLEIQRTEQGDSAMYLCASSNRSSGQGAREQYFGPGTRLTVT.

V usage is TRBV28 and J usage is TRBJ1-1; 10 nucleotides align to TRBD1. J lost 9 bases, V lost 7 bases, and 14 bases had no gene match. Germline V gives CDR1 MDHEN, CDR2 SYDVKM. CDR3 length equals 15 residues. The CDR3 coding sequence is TGTGCCAGCACCTTAGGGTCCGGGACAGGGGTCCAAGCTTTCTTT. Amino acids: CASTLGSGTGVQAFF.